This TCR beta chain was documented in a study of blood T cells in healthy people across ages. Study-level results: Since the PBMCs were unsorted, naive and antigen-experienced cells could not be conclusively compared. There was no known CMV status for donors, so expanded clonotype changes were possibly confounded.

The junction had 5 bases not matched to a gene; V was cut back by 3 bases and J by 0 bases. CDR1 and CDR2 (germline): GTSNPN, SVGIG (reference sequence). CDR3 length: 15 amino acids. Through a sample-barcoded 5' primer and a J-beta primer mix, a second PCR was run for 7 to 11 cycles. TCRdb re-called the 5' RACE reads through MiXCR, storing one row per CDR3 protein. The sample lists about 600,000 distinct CDR3 sequences, less than 60% seen once, with around 24% in the top ten. A word on this clonotype: The antigen remains unidentified.

Input material: blood. This chain uses TRBV30 with TRBJ2-3; TRBD2 agrees at 8 bases. The receptor was isolated from an elderly man in good health. The CDR3 reads CAWRMTSASTDTQYF. For the CDR3, the DNA is TGTGCCTGGAGGATGACTAGCGCGAGCACAGATACGCAGTATTTT.